This T cell receptor beta chain was captured in a study of T cell responses to AZD1222 COVID-19 vaccine (dated by TCRdb to about 2021). Concerning the study at large: A total of 230 or so trial participants underwent TCR sequencing, of whom about 200 received two doses of AZD1222 and about 26 received two doses of the MenACWY control vaccine. Trial participants were enrolled by age into subgroups of 18-55, 56-69 and 70-plus years, and around 140, 26 and 57 TCR-sequenced participants, respectively, were included in these subgroups.

The CDR3 regions of human TCRbeta chains were analyzed by immunosequencing. Per the source publication's procedure: Repertoire TCRs were matched against a reference library of SARS-CoV-2-specific TCRs generated with the MIRA antigen-specificity platform. Breadth meant the fraction of unique TCRs that were SARS-CoV-2-associated, whereas depth meant the fraction of total T cells that were SARS-CoV-2-associated. Using the MIRA data, each spike-specific TCR was mapped to the spike region that the TCR reacts to and placed in a CD4 or CD8 class. Log10-transformed breadth and depth values were compared by one-way ANOVA with Sidak's multiple comparisons tests. Sourced from immuneACCESS, this table was stored by TCRdb with only in-frame sequences that have V and J called. A share of the clones is absent; for the studies checked, an unresolved V gene accounts for under half, and the remainder has no known explanation. V and J calls and clone size are given by that table; D and trimming were obtained from the DNA. This sample comprises roughly 150,000 clones, under 95% of them detected only once. The ten largest clones represent 1.5% to 2.5% of the sample.

In regard to this clone: Its antigen remains unidentified. No per-base quality is available; no much larger clone lies one base away.

The full study reports these points: Spike-specific TCR breadth and depth rose significantly after two AZD1222 doses compared with day 0 and with MenACWY recipients. Vaccine-associated CD4 TCRs spanned the whole spike protein, with dominant responses in regions 160-218 and 743-854. Because no day 14 peak-response samples were available, repertoires were characterized only after the peak T cell response. In the small 56-69-year group, the increase in depth fell short of significance, most likely because of low power. Conclusions about previously exposed vaccinees are limited because only six or seven AZD1222 recipients were SARS-CoV-2 seropositive at baseline. Reportedly, almost half of the unique spike-specific TCRs recognized epitopes lying outside the regions that are mutated in the B.1.351 and B.1.1.7 variants. Participants were mostly white British, with more females than males. The authors suggested clonal diversity may have been underestimated.

V trim: 5 bases; J trim: 4 bases; unmatched bases: 5. The germline V gene sets CDR1 to SQVTM and CDR2 to ANQGSEA. Its CDR3 holds 14 amino acids, cysteine through phenylalanine. Only CDR3 DNA remains: 42 bases, in frame from the first base. According to the study, the label for this sample's time point signals: about 28 days (+/-7) after the second vaccine dose. AZD1222 recipients given second doses at about 4 weeks or at about 12 weeks were pooled, since spike-specific TCR depth and breadth were not found to differ between the two schedules. Samples from vaccinated people were obtained from the UK trials COV001 and COV002, which included a single-blind randomized controlled phase 2/3 trial of AZD1222 (ChAdOx1 nCoV-19) in healthy adults. Trial participant PBMC samples were collected at day 0 and day 28 after the second dose for TCRbeta chain sequencing.

The specimen was peripheral blood, collected 28 days after the second AZD1222 dose. The origin of this receptor is an adult who received the AZD1222 COVID-19 vaccine. The chain uses TRBV29-1 and TRBJ1-4; 9 nucleotides in the junction match TRBD1. Here is the DNA: TGCAGCGTTATTACAGGGGGCGGTAATGAAAAACTGTTTTTT. It translates to CSVITGGGNEKLFF.